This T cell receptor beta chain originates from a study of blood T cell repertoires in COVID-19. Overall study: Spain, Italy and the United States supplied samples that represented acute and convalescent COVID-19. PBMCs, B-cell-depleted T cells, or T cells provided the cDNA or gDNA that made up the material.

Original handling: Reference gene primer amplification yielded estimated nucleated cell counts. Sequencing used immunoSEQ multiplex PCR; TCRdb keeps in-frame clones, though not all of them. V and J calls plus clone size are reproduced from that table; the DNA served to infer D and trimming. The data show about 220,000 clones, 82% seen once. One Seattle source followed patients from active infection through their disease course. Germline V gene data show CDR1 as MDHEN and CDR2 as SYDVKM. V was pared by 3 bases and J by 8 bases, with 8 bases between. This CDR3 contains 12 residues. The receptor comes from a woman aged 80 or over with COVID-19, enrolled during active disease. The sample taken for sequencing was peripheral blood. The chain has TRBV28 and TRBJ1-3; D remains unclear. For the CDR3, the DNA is TGTGCCAGCAGTTTCGGCGAGGACACCATATATTTT. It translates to CASSFGEDTIYF.